The source of this TCR beta chain is a study of blood T cell repertoires in COVID-19. Original processing notes: Nucleated cell number was recorded as an estimate derived from reference gene primer amplification. Sequencing used immunoSEQ multiplex PCR; TCRdb keeps in-frame clones, though not all of them. The DNA gave D and trimming, while V, J and clone size come from that table. This table has about 70,000 clones, 90% appearing once. This TCR was sampled from a human donor in a cohort sampled during active COVID-19. Sequenced material: peripheral blood.

This chain's CDR3 is CASSWTSASTDTQYF. CDR3 nucleotides: TGTGCCAGCAGTTGGACTAGCGCTAGCACAGATACGCAGTATTTT. This rearrangement joins TRBV28 to TRBJ2-3, with 9 positions matching TRBD2. The V gene end was trimmed by 4 bases and the J gene end by 0 bases; junction bases not matched to a gene: 2. The CDR3 consists of 15 residues. Germline loops: CDR1 MDHEN, CDR2 SYDVKM.